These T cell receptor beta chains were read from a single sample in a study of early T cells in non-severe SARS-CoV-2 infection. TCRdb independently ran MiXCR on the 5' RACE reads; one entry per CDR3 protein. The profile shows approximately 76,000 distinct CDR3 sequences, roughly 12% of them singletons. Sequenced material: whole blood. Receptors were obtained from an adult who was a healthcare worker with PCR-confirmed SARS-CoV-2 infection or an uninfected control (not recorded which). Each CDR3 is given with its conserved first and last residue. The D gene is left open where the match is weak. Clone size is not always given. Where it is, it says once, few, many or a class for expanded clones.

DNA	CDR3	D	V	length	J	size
TGTGCCACCAGTGATACACAGGGCCCCACCGGGGAGCTGTTTTTT	CATSDTQGPTGELFF	-	TRBV24-1	15	TRBJ2-2	many
TGCGCCAGCAGCTTGGCTTTACTAGCGGCACCCTACGAGCAGTACTTC	CASSLALLAAPYEQYF	TRBD2	TRBV5-1	16	TRBJ2-7	many
TGTGCCAGCAGCGTAGCCTTGGGGCTTCCCACAGATACGCAGTATTTT	CASSVALGLPTDTQYF	-	TRBV9	16	TRBJ2-3	-
TGTGCCACCAGTGATTTAGCAGGGGCTCTTTTGGATGAGCAGTTCTTC	CATSDLAGALLDEQFF	-	TRBV24-1	16	TRBJ2-1	few
TGCGCCAGCAGCCAATTTTCTTCCAGATTGGGGGACAATGAGCAGTTCTTC	CASSQFSSRLGDNEQFF	-	TRBV4-1	17	TRBJ2-1	many
TGTGCTAGTGGTTTACACGGTCCGGCGGGCACCGGGGAGCTGTTTTTT	CASGLHGPAGTGELFF	-	TRBV12-5	16	TRBJ2-2	-
TGTGCCAGCAGCTCTTCGTGGGGGGTCGCCACCGGGGAGCTGTTTTTT	CASSSSWGVATGELFF	-	TRBV7-2	16	TRBJ2-2	many
TGTGCCAGCAGCCGTCTAGGCATGAACACTGAAGCTTTCTTT	CASSRLGMNTEAFF	-	TRBV5-6	14	TRBJ1-1	few
TGCAGCGCCCAAGATCCCATCGGAGGGGATTATGGCTACACCTTC	CSAQDPIGGDYGYTF	-	TRBV29-1	15	TRBJ1-2	-
TGCGCCAGCAGCTTGGATCTAGCGGGAGGGTCGCCTCGGTTTACAGATACGCAGTATTTT	CASSLDLAGGSPRFTDTQYF	TRBD2	TRBV5-1	20	TRBJ2-3	few
TGTGCCAGCAGCCCCATGAACCGGGACAGGGGAAAGAACACTGAAGCTTTCTTT	CASSPMNRDRGKNTEAFF	TRBD1	TRBV7-8	18	TRBJ1-1	many
TGTGCCATCAGTGAGTCGGACATGGGAGGTGGTGGCTACACCTTC	CAISESDMGGGGYTF	-	TRBV10-3	15	TRBJ1-2	many
TGTGCCAGCAGCCTGGGACAGGGGAACCCCGGGGAGCTGTTTTTT	CASSLGQGNPGELFF	TRBD1	TRBV2	15	TRBJ2-2	few
TGCGCCAGCAGCCAGCACCCGGGATTCACTGGGGGCAATCAGCCCCAGCATTTT	CASSQHPGFTGGNQPQHF	-	TRBV4-1	18	TRBJ1-5	few
TGTGCCAGCAGCTTGGCCGGTATAGCGGGGGGGCCGAGCACAGATACGCAGTATTTT	CASSLAGIAGGPSTDTQYF	TRBD2	TRBV5-4	19	TRBJ2-3	many
TGTGCCAGCAGGCCCCAATCCGGGACGGCCGACAATCAGCCCCAGCATTTT	CASRPQSGTADNQPQHF	-	TRBV27	17	TRBJ1-5	many
TGTGCCACCAGTGATCCCGGCTGGAGGACCCCGTCGGGAGATACGCAGTATTTT	CATSDPGWRTPSGDTQYF	-	TRBV24-1	18	TRBJ2-3	many
TGTGCCAGCAGTAATACCGCCAGGAACACTGAAGCTTTCTTT	CASSNTARNTEAFF	-	TRBV28	14	TRBJ1-1	-
TGTGCCAGCAGTCAACGATTAGCGGAAGATTCCTACGAGCAGTACTTC	CASSQRLAEDSYEQYF	-	TRBV12-3/TRBV12-4	16	TRBJ2-7	many
TGTGCCAGCAGCTTTAACCGGGACAGGGCGCAGTATTTT	CASSFNRDRAQYF	TRBD1	TRBV11-1	13	TRBJ2-3	many
TGTGCCTCCCTTCAGGGGAATTTGGCCATATCTCATCAGCCCCAGCATTTT	CASLQGNLAISHQPQHF	-	TRBV6-1	17	TRBJ1-5	-
TGCGCCAGCAGCTTAGGTCAGCCAAGGGATACGCAGTATTTT	CASSLGQPRDTQYF	-	TRBV5-1	14	TRBJ2-3	-
TGTGCCAGCAGCCAAAGGGACAGGGAGAATGGCTACACCTTC	CASSQRDRENGYTF	TRBD1	TRBV7-9	14	TRBJ1-2	-
TGCAGTGCTAGAGATCCCCGGGGAGGTACGCAGTATTTT	CSARDPRGGTQYF	-	TRBV20-1	13	TRBJ2-3	-
TGCAGTGCGCGGGAAAGGGAGCAGTACTTC	CSAREREQYF	-	TRBV20-1	10	TRBJ2-7	few
TGTGCCAGCAGTGAATCGATGACGCGGGGGAATGAGCAGTTCTTC	CASSESMTRGNEQFF	TRBD2	TRBV6-1	15	TRBJ2-1	-
TGTGCCAGCAGCTTAGGTAGCGGGAGTGACTACAATGAGCAGTTCTTC	CASSLGSGSDYNEQFF	TRBD2	TRBV7-8	16	TRBJ2-1	many
TGTGCCAGCAGCTTCCGCCGGGACTTGAGCTCCTACGAGCAGTACTTC	CASSFRRDLSSYEQYF	-	TRBV11-2	16	TRBJ2-7	many
TGCGCCAGCAGCTTGGGGTCACCAACCGGGGAGCTGTTTTTT	CASSLGSPTGELFF	-	TRBV5-1	14	TRBJ2-2	-
TGTGCCAGCAAGGGGACAGGGGTACAGGAAAAACTGTTTTTT	CASKGTGVQEKLFF	TRBD1	TRBV6-5	14	TRBJ1-4	few
TGTGCCAGCAGTGCCGCCGACAGGGGGCACTACGAGCAGTACTTC	CASSAADRGHYEQYF	TRBD1	TRBV28	15	TRBJ2-7	-
TGTGCCAGCAGCCATCCCCTAGCGGGGGCCGACGAAGAGACCCAGTACTTC	CASSHPLAGADEETQYF	TRBD2	TRBV3-1	17	TRBJ2-5	-